This T cell receptor (beta chain) was profiled in a study of hypomethylating agent response in myelodysplastic syndrome. Trimming removed 2 bases from V and 4 bases from J, with 8 bases in between. From germline, CDR1 is GTSNPN and CDR2 SVGIG (reference sequence). The CDR3 loop spans 12 amino acids. Libraries were prepared by immunoSEQ multiplex PCR; TCRdb keeps only in-frame clonotypes and omits some of them. The table shows about 6,000 clones, with 70% to 85% occurring only once. The TCR originated in a human donor with myelodysplastic syndrome. The J gene is TRBJ1-1, the V gene TRBV30, with unresolved D. The input for sequencing was bone marrow, taken before or after starting hypomethylating agent treatment for myelodysplastic syndrome (not recorded which). The CDR3 nucleotides read TGTGCCTGGAGTCCGGGAAGCACTGAAGCTTTCTTT. This codes for CAWSPGSTEAFF.